Listed below are T cell receptor beta chains from one sample, sequenced in a study of beta chain features in type 1 diabetes. Some clones are missing from TCRdb's copy, which holds only in-frame ones; the method was immunoSEQ multiplex PCR. The sample lists 350,000 to 400,000 clones; about 14% were seen once. Input material: naive CD4+ T cells from blood. The receptors shown here come from a woman aged 18-29 years in good health. Both conserved end residues are part of each CDR3. Fields, in order: V gene, D gene, clone size, CDR3 length, J gene, CDR3 DNA, CDR3 protein. A D gene is named only where the DNA matches it firmly. Clone size is not always given. Where it is, it says once, few, many or a class for expanded clones.

V gene: TRBV18; D gene: TRBD2; clone size: once; CDR3 length: 17; J gene: TRBJ2-1; CDR3 DNA: TGTGCCAGCTCACCACCGGTTGCGGGAGGGCCTTACAATGAGCAGTTCTTC; CDR3 protein: CASSPPVAGGPYNEQFF
V gene: TRBV27; D gene: -; clone size: -; CDR3 length: 14; J gene: TRBJ2-7; CDR3 DNA: TGTGCCAGCAGTGGCCAGGGCAGTCAATACGAGCAGTACTTC; CDR3 protein: CASSGQGSQYEQYF
V gene: TRBV6-6; D gene: TRBD1; clone size: -; CDR3 length: 15; J gene: TRBJ2-5; CDR3 DNA: TGTGCCACCCTGCTCCACAGGGGTTTTGGAGAGACCCAGTACTTC; CDR3 protein: CATLLHRGFGETQYF
V gene: TRBV4-2; D gene: -; clone size: -; CDR3 length: 15; J gene: TRBJ2-7; CDR3 DNA: TGTGCCAGCAGCCAAGCGCCTGACGGGACCTACGAGCAGTACTTC; CDR3 protein: CASSQAPDGTYEQYF
V gene: TRBV9; D gene: TRBD2; clone size: few; CDR3 length: 17; J gene: TRBJ2-1; CDR3 DNA: TGTGCCAGCAGCGTAGGAGCTAGCGGGAGCTCCTACAATGAGCAGTTCTTC; CDR3 protein: CASSVGASGSSYNEQFF
V gene: TRBV4-2; D gene: -; clone size: -; CDR3 length: 14; J gene: TRBJ1-1; CDR3 DNA: TGTGCCAGCAGCCAAGAAGCCTTGAACACTGAAGCTTTCTTT; CDR3 protein: CASSQEALNTEAFF
V gene: TRBV28; D gene: -; clone size: -; CDR3 length: 14; J gene: TRBJ1-1; CDR3 DNA: TGTGCCAGCAGCTCAACAGGGTTGGGCACTGAAGCTTTCTTT; CDR3 protein: CASSSTGLGTEAFF
V gene: TRBV29-1; D gene: TRBD1; clone size: few; CDR3 length: 13; J gene: TRBJ2-5; CDR3 DNA: TGCAGCGTTGACGGGACAGGGCAAGAGACCCAGTACTTC; CDR3 protein: CSVDGTGQETQYF
V gene: TRBV7-9; D gene: -; clone size: -; CDR3 length: 14; J gene: TRBJ1-5; CDR3 DNA: TGTGCCAGCAGCTTAATGGAGGGTCCTCAACCCCAGCATTTT; CDR3 protein: CASSLMEGPQPQHF
V gene: TRBV7-9; D gene: TRBD1; clone size: few; CDR3 length: 15; J gene: TRBJ1-5; CDR3 DNA: TGTGCCAGCAGCTTAGCCGGACAGGGCAATCAGCCCCAGCATTTT; CDR3 protein: CASSLAGQGNQPQHF
V gene: TRBV19; D gene: -; clone size: -; CDR3 length: 14; J gene: TRBJ2-7; CDR3 DNA: TGTGCCAGTAGTAAAAGATCGACGGGGTACGAGCAGTACTTC; CDR3 protein: CASSKRSTGYEQYF
V gene: TRBV7-2; D gene: TRBD1; clone size: few; CDR3 length: 15; J gene: TRBJ1-2; CDR3 DNA: TGTGCCAGCAGCTCGAGACAGGGGGCCGGCTATGGCTACACCTTC; CDR3 protein: CASSSRQGAGYGYTF
V gene: TRBV29-1; D gene: -; clone size: few; CDR3 length: 14; J gene: TRBJ1-2; CDR3 DNA: TGCAGCGTTGGTGGGGACATGACCTTGCTTGGCTACACCTTC; CDR3 protein: CSVGGDMTLLGYTF
V gene: TRBV5-1; D gene: -; clone size: few; CDR3 length: 14; J gene: TRBJ2-5; CDR3 DNA: TGCGCCAGCAGCTTAGGTGGTAGCTTGGAGACCCAGTACTTC; CDR3 protein: CASSLGGSLETQYF
V gene: TRBV15; D gene: TRBD2; clone size: -; CDR3 length: 15; J gene: TRBJ2-6; CDR3 DNA: TGTGCCACCAGCACCGGGAGGCCTGGGGCCAACGTCCTGACTTTC; CDR3 protein: CATSTGRPGANVLTF
V gene: TRBV10-3; D gene: TRBD1; clone size: -; CDR3 length: 15; J gene: TRBJ2-7; CDR3 DNA: TGTGCCATCAGTGAATCGACAGGGAAAGCCTACGAGCAGTACTTC; CDR3 protein: CAISESTGKAYEQYF
V gene: TRBV7-9; D gene: TRBD1; clone size: few; CDR3 length: 16; J gene: TRBJ2-3; CDR3 DNA: TGTGCCAGCAGCCCCGGACAGGGTTCTAGCACAGATACGCAGTATTTT; CDR3 protein: CASSPGQGSSTDTQYF
V gene: TRBV4-3; D gene: -; clone size: -; CDR3 length: 13; J gene: TRBJ2-7; CDR3 DNA: TGCGCCAGCAGCCAAGATGTAGCTAGCGAGCAGTACTTC; CDR3 protein: CASSQDVASEQYF
V gene: TRBV6-5; D gene: TRBD1; clone size: few; CDR3 length: 15; J gene: TRBJ1-3; CDR3 DNA: TGTGCCAGCAGTTCCGTGACAGGGGTAGGAAACACCATATATTTT; CDR3 protein: CASSSVTGVGNTIYF
V gene: TRBV30; D gene: -; clone size: few; CDR3 length: 11; J gene: TRBJ2-3; CDR3 DNA: TGTGCCTGGAGTGTATCCCTTACGCAGTATTTT; CDR3 protein: CAWSVSLTQYF
V gene: TRBV5-4; D gene: TRBD2; clone size: few; CDR3 length: 15; J gene: TRBJ2-3; CDR3 DNA: TGTGCCAGCAGCGCCCAACTAGCGATGGCAGATACGCAGTATTTT; CDR3 protein: CASSAQLAMADTQYF
V gene: TRBV5-1; D gene: TRBD2; clone size: -; CDR3 length: 16; J gene: TRBJ2-5; CDR3 DNA: TGCGCCAGCAGCTTGGGAGCGGGAGGGGTAGAAGAGACCCAGTACTTC; CDR3 protein: CASSLGAGGVEETQYF
V gene: TRBV28; D gene: TRBD2; clone size: -; CDR3 length: 13; J gene: TRBJ2-7; CDR3 DNA: TGTGCCAGCAGGACTAGCGGGAGTTACGAGCAGTACTTC; CDR3 protein: CASRTSGSYEQYF
V gene: TRBV5-6; D gene: -; clone size: few; CDR3 length: 12; J gene: TRBJ2-5; CDR3 DNA: TGTGCCAGCAGCTTTGGGTCGGGGACCCAGTACTTC; CDR3 protein: CASSFGSGTQYF
V gene: TRBV29-1; D gene: -; clone size: -; CDR3 length: 16; J gene: TRBJ2-1; CDR3 DNA: TGCAGCGTTGAGGGAACCGGTGCGGGGATCTACAATGAGCAGTTCTTC; CDR3 protein: CSVEGTGAGIYNEQFF
V gene: TRBV19; D gene: TRBD1; clone size: -; CDR3 length: 14; J gene: TRBJ2-5; CDR3 DNA: TGTGCCAGTAGTGAACAGGGGGCGTTAGCCACCCAGTACTTC; CDR3 protein: CASSEQGALATQYF
V gene: TRBV20-1; D gene: -; clone size: -; CDR3 length: 10; J gene: TRBJ1-1; CDR3 DNA: TGCAGCCTGGAGAGGACTGAAGCTTTCTTT; CDR3 protein: CSLERTEAFF
V gene: TRBV27; D gene: -; clone size: few; CDR3 length: 17; J gene: TRBJ2-7; CDR3 DNA: TGTGCCAGCAGTCCCTACGGGGGGCTGCGAGCTTCCTACGAGCAGTACTTC; CDR3 protein: CASSPYGGLRASYEQYF
V gene: TRBV5-4; D gene: -; clone size: -; CDR3 length: 17; J gene: TRBJ2-2; CDR3 DNA: TGTGCCAACCTACTACGGACGGGAGAAACTGGTATCGGGGAGCTGTTTTTT; CDR3 protein: CANLLRTGETGIGELFF